These 8 T cell receptor beta chains came from one sample sequenced in a study of blood T cell repertoires in COVID-19. Method: immunoSEQ multiplex PCR; TCRdb's copy keeps in-frame clones and lacks some. The data hold about 120,000 clones, with about 79% observed a single time. Material: peripheral blood. These receptors were collected from a man in his forties with active or convalescent COVID-19.

In its sample, this clone was seen once. J is TRBJ1-5 and V is TRBV28; D is uncertain. Per the germline V gene, CDR1 is MDHEN and CDR2 is SYDVKM. The CDR3 totals 15 residues. V was shortened by 2 bases and J by 4 bases, with 12 bases between the two germline ends. The CDR3 here is CASSLDSSTNQPQHF. As DNA, the CDR3 is TGTGCCAGCAGTTTAGATTCCTCAACTAATCAGCCCCAGCATTTT.

The J gene is TRBJ1-5, the V gene TRBV27, with 8 positions matching TRBD1. Looked up from germline, CDR1 is MNHEY and CDR2 is SMNVEV (reference sequence). With 1 base clipped from V and 6 bases from J, the junction kept 5 bases outside the gene matches. CDR3 length equals 15 residues. CDR3 sequence: CASSLLAGGLQPQHF. The DNA of the CDR3 is TGTGCCAGCAGTTTATTGGCAGGGGGCCTTCAGCCCCAGCATTTT.

This chain joins TRBV7-9 and TRBJ2-3; TRBD2 aligns across 7 bases. Germline-derived CDR1 and CDR2 are SEHNR and FQNEAQ (reference sequence). With 1 base clipped from V and 4 bases from J, the junction kept 5 bases outside the gene matches. This CDR3 has 15 residues. The CDR3 DNA is TGTGCCAGCAGCTTAGAGGGGAGGGGCTCAGATACGCAGTATTTT. This translates into CASSLEGRGSDTQYF.

Here the CDR3 reads CAISESKSTGELFF. The DNA of the CDR3 is TGTGCCATCAGTGAGTCGAAGAGCACCGGGGAGCTGTTTTTT. The chain carries TRBV10-3 and TRBJ2-2; D is uncertain. Germline assignment: CDR1 ENHRY and CDR2 SYGVKD. There are 14 residues in the CDR3. The V end was cut by 0 bases, the J end by 4 bases, with 6 bases between.

CDR3 in amino acids: CASSLVAGTVSTEAFF. The CDR3 region has the DNA TGCGCCAGCAGCTTGGTGGCAGGGACTGTGAGTACTGAAGCTTTCTTT. This chain links TRBV5-1 with TRBJ1-1, with TRBD1 as a possible D gene (5 bases). Germline CDR1 SGHRS, CDR2 YFSETQ. CDR3 size: 16 residues. With 0 bases removed from V and 5 bases from J, the gap between germline ends came to 17 bases.

The J gene is TRBJ1-5, the V gene TRBV7-8; maybe TRBD1 (6 bases). V lost 1 base to trimming and J lost 2 bases, with 24 bases between them. This CDR3 has 20 amino acids. The germline V gene encodes CDR1 SGHVS and CDR2 FQNEAQ. The CDR3 DNA reads as TGTGCCAGCAGCTTAGTTAGGTTGGCCAGGGGTGTATTCGGCAATCAGCCCCAGCATTTT. The encoded protein is CASSLVRLARGVFGNQPQHF.

The chain uses TRBV5-5 and TRBJ1-1; D possibly corresponds to TRBD1 (6 bases). This CDR3 contains 15 residues. Looked up from germline, CDR1 is SGHKS and CDR2 is YYEKEE (reference sequence). V was pared by 1 base and J by 0 bases, with 10 bases between. CDR3 nucleotides: TGTGCCAGCAGCTTGCATGACAGGCTGAACACTGAAGCTTTCTTT. As protein: CASSLHDRLNTEAFF.

The chain recombines TRBV30 with TRBJ1-1; D is undetermined. V lost 4 bases to trimming and J lost 2 bases, with 11 bases between them. Per the germline V gene, CDR1 is GTSNPN and CDR2 is SVGIG (reference sequence). CDR3 length: 13 residues. In nucleotides, the CDR3 is TGTGCCTGGAACCGTAGACTAAACACTGAAGCTTTCTTT. Translated, it gives CAWNRRLNTEAFF. Looking up the rest from reference TRBV30 and TRBJ1-1 gives the full variable domain: SQTIHQWPATLVQPVGSPLSLECTVEGTSNPNLYWYRQAAGRGLQLLFYSVGIGQISSEVPQNLSASRPQDRQFILSSKKLLLSDSGFYLCAWNRRLNTEAFFGQGTRLTVV.